These 17 T cell receptor beta chains were sequenced from one sample in a study of blood T cell repertoires in COVID-19. The repertoire was sequenced with immunoSEQ multiplex PCR; TCRdb's copy has only in-frame clones and lacks some. The data show about 70,000 clones, with around 91% seen just once and 2.7% held by the top ten. The sample taken for sequencing was peripheral blood. The origin of the receptors is a man aged 50-60 years with acute or convalescent COVID-19.

J is TRBJ1-2 and V is TRBV12-3 or TRBV12-4; 7 nucleotides agree with TRBD1. J lost 5 bases, V lost 6 bases, and 6 bases had no gene match. CDR3 length: 13 residues. CDR3 coding DNA: TGTGCCAGCAGCCCTGGGACAGCATATGGCTACACCTTC. This translates into CASSPGTAYGYTF.

This chain joins TRBV7-2 and TRBJ2-1; 8 bases fit TRBD2. The CDR3 contains 15 residues. J lost 9 bases, V lost 6 bases, and 13 bases had no gene match. CDR1 SGHTA and CDR2 FQGNSA come from the germline V gene. CDR3 sequence reads: CASRISGTGRGEQFF. CDR3 DNA: TGTGCCAGCAGGATTAGCGGGACCGGGCGGGGTGAGCAGTTCTTC.

The CDR3 bases are TGTGCCAGCAGTGAGACAGGGGTACCGAATCAGCCCCAGCATTTT. Translation: CASSETGVPNQPQHF. The chain carries TRBV28 and TRBJ1-5; 8 positions agree with TRBD1. V trimming: 5 bases; J trimming: 4 bases; junction bases outside the gene matches: 7. The length of the CDR3 is 15 residues. Germline V lookup: CDR1 MDHEN, CDR2 SYDVKM.

The J gene is TRBJ2-1, the V gene TRBV28; D is unclear. The V gene lost 1 base and the J gene lost 4 bases, with 2 bases spanning the gap. Germline lookup yields CDR1 MDHEN and CDR2 SYDVKM. This CDR3 has 12 amino acids. CDR3 amino acids: CASSLLYNEQFF. The CDR3, as DNA: TGTGCCAGCAGTTTATTATACAATGAGCAGTTCTTC. Using reference TRBV28 and TRBJ2-1 for the parts outside the CDR3, the full variable domain is DVKVTQSSRYLVKRTGEKVFLECVQDMDHENMFWYRQDPGLGLRLIYFSYDVKMKEKGDIPEGYSVSREKKERFSLILESASTNQTSMYLCASSLLYNEQFFGPGTRLTVL.

The J gene is TRBJ2-1, the V gene TRBV11-2; 7 bases align to TRBD2. This CDR3 spans 13 amino acids. V gave up 6 bases and J gave up 7 bases; unmatched junction bases: 6. CDR1 is SGHAT and CDR2 is FQNNGV in the germline V gene. In DNA form, the CDR3 reads TGTGCCAGCAGTTCCGGACTAGGAAATGAGCAGTTCTTC. Amino acids: CASSSGLGNEQFF.

This chain links TRBV7-6 with TRBJ1-4; D may be TRBD1 (6 bases). Germline lookup yields CDR1 SGHVS and CDR2 FNYEAQ. V dropped 5 bases and J dropped 0 bases, with 13 bases sitting between them. The CDR3 runs to 16 residues. The CDR3 coding sequence is TGTGCCAGCAGCCCCAGGACAGTTGCAACTAATGAAAAACTGTTTTTT. Protein: CASSPRTVATNEKLFF.

This chain joins TRBV7-2 and TRBJ1-4; the D gene is possibly TRBD1 (5 bases). Germline V CDR1 and CDR2: SGHTA, FQGNSA. CDR3 size: 13 residues. V lost 2 bases and J lost 8, with 9 bases in between. CDR3 region: CASSLQGNEKLFF. CDR3 coding DNA: TGTGCCAGCAGCTTACAGGGAAACGAAAAACTGTTTTTT.

The rearrangement uses TRBV2 and TRBJ2-3; 8 nucleotides match TRBD2. J was trimmed by 3 bases and V by 7 bases; bases with no gene match: 9. Germline V CDR1 and CDR2: SNHLY, FYNNEI. The CDR3 sequence is 15 residues long. The CDR3 region is CASTGGIAGTDTQYF. Here the CDR3 DNA reads TGTGCCAGCACCGGAGGGATAGCGGGAACAGATACGCAGTATTTT.

The chain is built from TRBV7-2 and TRBJ2-3; possible D gene TRBD2, 6 bases. Looked up from germline, CDR1 is SGHTA and CDR2 is FQGNSA. V lost 5 bases, J lost 0 bases, and 9 bases lay in between. This CDR3 is 14 amino acids long. CDR3 sequence: CASSVSGSTDTQYF. Written as DNA, the CDR3 is TGTGCCAGCAGCGTTAGCGGTAGCACAGATACGCAGTATTTT. The full variable domain, rest sourced from reference TRBV7-2 and TRBJ2-3, is GAGVSQSPSNKVTEKGKDVELRCDPISGHTALYWYRQSLGQGLEFLIYFQGNSAPDKSGLPSDRFSAERTGGSVSTLTIQRTQQEDSAVYLCASSVSGSTDTQYFGPGTRLTVL.

The J gene is TRBJ1-3, the V gene TRBV30, with 7 bases matching TRBD1. Looked up from germline, CDR1 is GTSNPN and CDR2 is SVGIG (reference sequence). The J segment lost 8 bases and the V segment lost 3 bases, leaving 7 bases of the junction unmatched. This CDR3 has 13 amino acids. The CDR3 region is CAWRRQGLDTIYF. Written as DNA, the CDR3 is TGTGCCTGGAGGAGACAGGGATTGGACACCATATATTTT.

This chain joins TRBV5-4 and TRBJ1-2; D is perhaps TRBD1 (5 bases). CDR3 length: 16 amino acids. Trimming cost V 4 bases and J 2 bases, with 18 bases left between them. CDR1 SGHNT and CDR2 YYREEE come from the germline V gene (reference sequence). The CDR3: CASSTPATGLNYGYTF. CDR3 DNA: TGTGCCAGCAGCACTCCAGCAACAGGACTAAACTATGGCTACACCTTC.

This clone was recorded once. The gene calls are TRBV11-2 and TRBJ1-3; D is unclear. V lost 5 bases, J lost 3 bases, and 11 bases lay in between. The V gene's germline CDR1 is SGHAT and CDR2 FQNNGV. This CDR3 is built from 14 residues. The CDR3 here is CASSPLSLGNTIYF. The CDR3 DNA follows: TGTGCCAGCAGCCCCCTCAGTCTTGGAAACACCATATATTTT. The whole variable domain, filled in from reference TRBV11-2 and TRBJ1-3, reads EAGVAQSPRYKIIEKRQSVAFWCNPISGHATLYWYQQILGQGPKLLIQFQNNGVVDDSQLPKDRFSAERLKGVDSTLKIQPAKLEDSAVYLCASSPLSLGNTIYFGEGSWLTVV.

The chain employs TRBV9 and TRBJ2-1; TRBD2 aligns across 9 bases. The CDR3 sequence is 17 residues long. Germline-derived CDR1 and CDR2 are SGDLS and YYNGEE. V shed 4 bases and J 7 bases; nucleotides not matched to a gene: 15. CDR3 protein: CASSRPVSGRSTNEQFF. CDR3 coding DNA: TGTGCCAGCAGCCGACCCGTAAGCGGGAGGAGTACGAATGAGCAGTTCTTC.

The chain links TRBV18 to TRBJ1-2; D is possibly TRBD1 (6 bases). Between the trimmed V and J ends, which lost 0 bases and 7 bases, there was a span of 15 bases. The V gene's germline CDR1 is KGHSH and CDR2 LQKENI. The CDR3 has 15 amino acids. The CDR3 here is CASSPPPGRGGGYTF. CDR3 in DNA: TGTGCCAGCTCACCACCGCCGGGCAGGGGTGGTGGCTACACCTTC.

This clone was detected a few times. This chain connects TRBV4-1 to TRBJ2-5; TRBD2 aligns across 8 bases. The CDR3 loop spans 15 amino acids. V lost 3 bases to trimming and J lost 5 bases; unmatched junction nucleotides: 8. Germline CDR1 MGHRA, CDR2 YSYEKL. The CDR3 nucleotides read TGCGCCAGCAGCCACCCGACCCGGGAGGGTGAGACCCAGTACTTC. This encodes CASSHPTREGETQYF.

This sequence joins TRBV7-9 and TRBJ1-6; TRBD1 aligns across 10 bases. V lost 4 bases and J lost 10; bases outside the gene matches: 10. This CDR3 contains 16 residues. The germline V gene encodes CDR1 SEHNR and CDR2 FQNEAQ (reference sequence). The CDR3, as DNA: TGTGCCAGCAGCTCCGGGACAGGGGTTTCAGGATCACCCCTCCACTTT. Translating gives CASSSGTGVSGSPLHF.

J is TRBJ2-3 and V is TRBV6-4; 7 bases are a match to TRBD2. This CDR3 has 16 residues. The germline gives CDR1 MRHNA, CDR2 SNTAGT. V was pared by 5 bases and J by 6 bases, with 14 bases of the junction left unmatched. The CDR3 sequence is CASSPLPGGEPDTQYF. DNA for the CDR3: TGTGCCAGCAGTCCCCTCCCGGGAGGCGAGCCGGATACGCAGTATTTT.